These T cell receptor beta chains were read from a single sample in a study of blood T cell repertoires in COVID-19. TCRdb's table, derived via immunoSEQ multiplex PCR, lists solely in-frame clones and lacks some. The sample lists over 150,000 clones, about 87% occurring once. The sequenced sample consisted of peripheral blood. Receptors originate from a woman in her 70s with COVID-19, enrolled during active disease. The CDR3 runs from the conserved cysteine through the conserved F or W. Fields, in order: D gene, clone size, J gene, V gene, CDR3 DNA, CDR3 protein. A D gene is named only where the DNA matches it firmly. Clone size is shown for a subset of rows, as once, few, many or a class of expanded clone.

D: TRBD2; size: NA; J: TRBJ2-3; V: TRBV4-2; DNA: TGTGCCAGCAGCCAAGAAGCAGCGGGAGCCCCGGGAGATACGCAGTATTTT; CDR3: CASSQEAAGAPGDTQYF
D: TRBD1; size: NA; J: TRBJ1-5; V: TRBV19; DNA: TGTGCCAGTAGAGAGTACAGGGGAGATAGCAATCAGCCCCAGCATTTT; CDR3: CASREYRGDSNQPQHF
D: NA; size: NA; J: TRBJ1-5; V: TRBV7-9; DNA: TGTGCCAGCAGCTTTAATGGAGACCAGCCCCAGCATTTT; CDR3: CASSFNGDQPQHF
D: TRBD1; size: NA; J: TRBJ1-4; V: TRBV5-1; DNA: TGCGCCAGCAGCCCAGACAGGGGAATTAATGAAAAACTGTTTTTT; CDR3: CASSPDRGINEKLFF
D: TRBD1; size: NA; J: TRBJ1-1; V: TRBV27; DNA: TGTGCCAGCAGTTTAGTGACAGGGTTTGAAGCTTTCTTT; CDR3: CASSLVTGFEAFF
D: TRBD1; size: NA; J: TRBJ1-1; V: TRBV5-4; DNA: TGTGCCAGCAGCTCGACAGGGACCACTGAAGCTTTCTTT; CDR3: CASSSTGTTEAFF
D: NA; size: once; J: TRBJ2-5; V: TRBV6-4; DNA: TGTGCCGCCAGCTCGGGGACCCAGTACTTC; CDR3: CAASSGTQYF
D: NA; size: NA; J: TRBJ2-7; V: TRBV5-1; DNA: TGCGCCAGCAGTCAGACCGCAGGGTGGTACGAGCAGTACTTC; CDR3: CASSQTAGWYEQYF
D: TRBD1; size: NA; J: TRBJ1-2; V: TRBV6-5; DNA: TGTGCCAGCAGTTCCGGGGACAGGGTGAACTATGGCTACACCTTC; CDR3: CASSSGDRVNYGYTF
D: NA; size: NA; J: TRBJ1-2; V: TRBV28; DNA: TGTGCCAGCAGTTTGGGGACAAATATTAACTATGGCTACACCTTC; CDR3: CASSLGTNINYGYTF
D: TRBD1; size: NA; J: TRBJ2-1; V: TRBV5-1; DNA: TGCGCCAGCAGCTTTCGACAGGGGGCCCCAGATGAGCAGTTCTTC; CDR3: CASSFRQGAPDEQFF
D: NA; size: NA; J: TRBJ1-2; V: TRBV5-1; DNA: TGCGCCAGCAGCTTGGTGGGGCCTCTGGTCGACTATGGCTACACCTTC; CDR3: CASSLVGPLVDYGYTF
D: NA; size: NA; J: TRBJ1-1; V: TRBV12-2; DNA: TGTGCAAGTCGCTTTAGGCCCCACAGGGGGCATAACACTGAAGCTTTCTTT; CDR3: CASRFRPHRGHNTEAFF
D: NA; size: NA; J: TRBJ1-6; V: TRBV5-1; DNA: TGCGCCAGCAGCTTGGCGCTGGGCAGCACCAGGGATTCACCCCTCCACTTT; CDR3: CASSLALGSTRDSPLHF
D: TRBD1; size: NA; J: TRBJ2-7; V: TRBV11-3; DNA: TGTGCCAGCAGGGGGACAGGGTCCTACGAGCAGTACTTC; CDR3: CASRGTGSYEQYF
D: TRBD2; size: NA; J: TRBJ2-5; V: TRBV5-4; DNA: TGTGCCAGCACGACAGGGCGGGTAGCGGGAGGAGAGACCCAGTACTTC; CDR3: CASTTGRVAGGETQYF
D: NA; size: NA; J: TRBJ2-5; V: TRBV6-5; DNA: TGTGCCAGCTGGCGGGGAGTAGGAGGAGAGACCCAGTACTTC; CDR3: CASWRGVGGETQYF
D: NA; size: NA; J: TRBJ2-4; V: TRBV19; DNA: TGTGCCAGTAGTATAGGGACAGTTGAGCCGATTTTTCAGTACTTC; CDR3: CASSIGTVEPIFQYF
D: NA; size: once; J: TRBJ2-7; V: TRBV27; DNA: TGTGCCAGCAGTTTATCCCAGGGCCTCTCCTACGAGCAGTACTTC; CDR3: CASSLSQGLSYEQYF
D: TRBD2; size: NA; J: TRBJ2-3; V: TRBV3-1/TRBV3-2; DNA: TGTGCCAGCAGCCGTAGCGGGAGCACATATAGCACAGATACGCAGTATTTT; CDR3: CASSRSGSTYSTDTQYF
D: NA; size: NA; J: TRBJ2-7; V: TRBV28; DNA: TGTGCCAGCCTCAGGGGGGCCTACGAGCAGTACTTC; CDR3: CASLRGAYEQYF
D: TRBD2; size: once; J: TRBJ2-1; V: TRBV11-3; DNA: TGTGCCAGCAGCCCCCGACCTGGGACTAGCGGGAATGATCAGCAGTTCTTC; CDR3: CASSPRPGTSGNDQQFF
D: NA; size: NA; J: TRBJ1-5; V: TRBV19; DNA: TGTGCCAGTAGGCAGGGGAATCAGCCCCAGCATTTT; CDR3: CASRQGNQPQHF
D: TRBD2; size: many; J: TRBJ2-2; V: TRBV7-9; DNA: TGTGCCAGCAGCTTGTTGGGCTTTGGCGGGAGTGACACCGGGGAGCTGTTTTTT; CDR3: CASSLLGFGGSDTGELFF
D: NA; size: NA; J: TRBJ1-1; V: TRBV19; DNA: TGTGCCAGTAATAGCAGGGCAATGAACACTGAAGCTTTCTTT; CDR3: CASNSRAMNTEAFF
D: NA; size: NA; J: TRBJ1-5; V: TRBV6-5; DNA: TGTGCCAGCAGGCAACAGGGTGGTGGCAATCAGCCCCAGCATTTT; CDR3: CASRQQGGGNQPQHF
D: NA; size: few; J: TRBJ1-3; V: TRBV5-4; DNA: TGTGCCAGCAGCCAAAGGGGAAGCTCTGGAAACACCATATATTTT; CDR3: CASSQRGSSGNTIYF
D: TRBD1; size: NA; J: TRBJ1-1; V: TRBV6-5; DNA: TGTGCCAGCGCTAGCAGGGGGCTGTACACTGAAGCTTTCTTT; CDR3: CASASRGLYTEAFF
D: NA; size: NA; J: TRBJ1-5; V: TRBV19; DNA: TGTGCCAGTAGTACCGTGGGGGGGCTAGGGAATCAGCCCCAGCATTTT; CDR3: CASSTVGGLGNQPQHF
D: TRBD1; size: NA; J: TRBJ1-5; V: TRBV19; DNA: TGTGCCAGTAGTATACGACAGGGGGGATTCAGCAATCAGCCCCAGCATTTT; CDR3: CASSIRQGGFSNQPQHF
D: NA; size: NA; J: TRBJ1-5; V: TRBV2; DNA: TGTGCCAGCAGCAAACAGGTGAATCAGCCCCAGCATTTT; CDR3: CASSKQVNQPQHF
D: TRBD1; size: NA; J: TRBJ2-2; V: TRBV19; DNA: TGTGCCAGTAAGACTTTTAGGGGACAGTCGAACACCGGGGAGCTGTTTTTT; CDR3: CASKTFRGQSNTGELFF
D: NA; size: NA; J: TRBJ2-3; V: TRBV28; DNA: TGTGCCAGCAGTCCACTACAGGGTAGCACAGATACGCAGTATTTT; CDR3: CASSPLQGSTDTQYF
D: TRBD2; size: NA; J: TRBJ2-7; V: TRBV13; DNA: TGTGCCAGCAGCTCCCATAGCGGGAGGTGGTACGAGCAGTACTTC; CDR3: CASSSHSGRWYEQYF
D: TRBD2; size: NA; J: TRBJ2-7; V: TRBV19; DNA: TGTGCCAGTAGTATCCCCAATCCCCCCCTCTTCGCGGGAGCAATTTACGAGCAGTACTTC; CDR3: CASSIPNPPLFAGAIYEQYF
D: NA; size: once; J: TRBJ2-1; V: TRBV12-3/TRBV12-4; DNA: TGTGCCAGCAGTTTGAAGGAGGGCGGTGAGCAGTTCTTC; CDR3: CASSLKEGGEQFF
D: NA; size: NA; J: TRBJ1-1; V: TRBV5-5; DNA: TGTGCCAGCAGCTTGATCCCAGGAGCGGACACTGAAGCTTTCTTT; CDR3: CASSLIPGADTEAFF
D: TRBD2; size: once; J: TRBJ2-1; V: TRBV5-1; DNA: TGCGCCAGCAGCCTTGAGCGGGAGCTTCGGTCCTACAATGAGCAGTTCTTC; CDR3: CASSLERELRSYNEQFF
D: NA; size: NA; J: TRBJ2-7; V: TRBV4-2; DNA: TGTGCCAGCAGCCAAGATTCGCGGGTCTCCTACGAGCAGTACTTC; CDR3: CASSQDSRVSYEQYF
D: TRBD1; size: NA; J: TRBJ1-5; V: TRBV7-2; DNA: TGTGCCAGCAGCTTATTTGGACAGGACTTCGGGCCCCAGCATTTT; CDR3: CASSLFGQDFGPQHF
D: TRBD2; size: few; J: TRBJ2-3; V: TRBV19; DNA: TGTGCCAGTAGTATCCTAGCGGGAGGGATCACAGATACGCAGTATTTT; CDR3: CASSILAGGITDTQYF
D: TRBD1; size: NA; J: TRBJ2-7; V: TRBV4-3; DNA: TGCGCCAGCGGTACTAGACAGGGGGCAGTCGAGCAGTACTTC; CDR3: CASGTRQGAVEQYF
D: TRBD1; size: NA; J: TRBJ2-1; V: TRBV11-3; DNA: TGTGCCAGCAGCTTAAGGCAGGGGGCAAACAATGAGCAGTTCTTC; CDR3: CASSLRQGANNEQFF
D: NA; size: NA; J: TRBJ1-4; V: TRBV28; DNA: TGTGCCAGCAGTTTGGGAGGATCAACTAATGAAAAACTGTTTTTT; CDR3: CASSLGGSTNEKLFF
D: TRBD2; size: NA; J: TRBJ2-3; V: TRBV19; DNA: TGTGCCAGTAGTGAACTAATACTAGCGGGAGGTTCAGATACGCAGTATTTT; CDR3: CASSELILAGGSDTQYF
D: TRBD1; size: NA; J: TRBJ1-2; V: TRBV15; DNA: TGTGCCACCAGCAGAGAAGGGGACAGGGGGCTCTACTATGGCTACACCTTC; CDR3: CATSREGDRGLYYGYTF
D: NA; size: NA; J: TRBJ1-5; V: TRBV6-1; DNA: TGTGCCAGCAGTGAAATCGGTCAGCCCCAGCATTTT; CDR3: CASSEIGQPQHF
D: NA; size: once; J: TRBJ2-1; V: TRBV7-9; DNA: TGTGCCAGCAGCTTGCGCTCCATAGGGGGGGAGTTCTTC; CDR3: CASSLRSIGGEFF
D: NA; size: NA; J: TRBJ1-1; V: TRBV3-1/TRBV3-2; DNA: TGTGCCAGCAGCCCCCGGACGGGGAATCGGGCTGAAGCTTTCTTT; CDR3: CASSPRTGNRAEAFF
D: TRBD2; size: NA; J: TRBJ2-1; V: TRBV19; DNA: TGTGCCAGCAGAACTAGCGGGAGGGCCTATATCTACAATGAGCAGTTCTTC; CDR3: CASRTSGRAYIYNEQFF
D: TRBD2; size: NA; J: TRBJ2-1; V: TRBV19; DNA: TGTGCCAGTAGTACCAGGGAGGGTCGTTTAGACAATGAGCAGTTCTTC; CDR3: CASSTREGRLDNEQFF
D: NA; size: once; J: TRBJ1-6; V: TRBV6-1; DNA: TGTGCCAGCAGTCCCAGGGGAATGGAGTCACCCCTCCACTTT; CDR3: CASSPRGMESPLHF
D: NA; size: NA; J: TRBJ1-3; V: TRBV27; DNA: TGTGCCAGCAGCGAAGGGGGTATTGCTGGAAACACCATATATTTT; CDR3: CASSEGGIAGNTIYF
D: TRBD1; size: NA; J: TRBJ2-5; V: TRBV7-2; DNA: TGTGCCAGCAGCCAAGCCGGGACAGTTCAAGAGACCCAGTACTTC; CDR3: CASSQAGTVQETQYF
D: NA; size: NA; J: TRBJ1-5; V: TRBV30; DNA: TGTGCCTGGAGTGACAATAGCAATCAGCCCCAGCATTTT; CDR3: CAWSDNSNQPQHF
D: NA; size: NA; J: TRBJ1-1; V: TRBV28; DNA: TGTGCCAGCAGTTCCCCCCCCGCGGTGAACACTGAAGCTTTCTTT; CDR3: CASSSPPAVNTEAFF
D: TRBD1; size: NA; J: TRBJ1-1; V: TRBV19; DNA: TGTGCCAGTAGTACAACAGGGGGCGCGACTGAAGCTTTCTTT; CDR3: CASSTTGGATEAFF
D: TRBD1; size: NA; J: TRBJ2-7; V: TRBV18; DNA: TGTGCCAGCTCACCACCACTTGGACGGGACAGATTCTACGAGCAGTACTTC; CDR3: CASSPPLGRDRFYEQYF
D: NA; size: few; J: TRBJ1-1; V: TRBV6-5; DNA: TGTGCCAGCAGTTTATGGGGCCGGAACACTGAAGCTTTCTTT; CDR3: CASSLWGRNTEAFF
D: NA; size: NA; J: TRBJ2-7; V: TRBV11-2; DNA: TGTGCCAGCAGCACAGCCTACGAGCAGTACTTC; CDR3: CASSTAYEQYF